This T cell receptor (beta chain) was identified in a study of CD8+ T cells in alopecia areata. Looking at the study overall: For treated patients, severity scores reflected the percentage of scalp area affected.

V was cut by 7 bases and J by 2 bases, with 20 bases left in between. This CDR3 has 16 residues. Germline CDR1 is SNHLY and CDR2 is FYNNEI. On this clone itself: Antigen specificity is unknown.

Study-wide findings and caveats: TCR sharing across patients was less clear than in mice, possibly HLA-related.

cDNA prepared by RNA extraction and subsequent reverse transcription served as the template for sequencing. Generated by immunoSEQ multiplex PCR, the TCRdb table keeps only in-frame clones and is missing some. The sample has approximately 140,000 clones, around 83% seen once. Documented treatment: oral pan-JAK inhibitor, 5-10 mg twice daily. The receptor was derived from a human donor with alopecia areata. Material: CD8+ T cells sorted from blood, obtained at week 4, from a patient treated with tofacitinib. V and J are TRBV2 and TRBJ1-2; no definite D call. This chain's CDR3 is CASIVGRIGVNYGYTF. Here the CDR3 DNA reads TGTGCCAGCATCGTTGGCAGGATCGGGGTGAACTATGGCTACACCTTC.